The next 24 T cell receptor beta chains were all read from a single sample in a study of T cell responses to AZD1222 COVID-19 vaccine. Clones were read by immunoSEQ multiplex PCR, and TCRdb kept only the in-frame ones, dropping some. The repertoire holds about 140,000 clones, just over 90% seen once, with roughly 3.6% in the top ten. The specimen was peripheral blood, collected on day 0 of AZD1222 vaccination. The receptor source for this set is an adult in good health.

V gene TRBV19 combines with J gene TRBJ2-7; D may be TRBD2 (5 bases). CDR1 and CDR2 (germline): LNHDA, SQIVND (reference sequence). The CDR3 spans 13 residues. V shed 3 bases and J shed 3 bases, with 9 bases lying between them. This CDR3 is CASSMGGYYEQYF. In DNA, the CDR3 is TGTGCCAGTAGTATGGGCGGGTACTACGAGCAGTACTTC.

This chain links TRBV15 with TRBJ2-7, with TRBD1 matching 7 bases. In germline, CDR1 is LNHNV, CDR2 YYDKDF (reference sequence). CDR3 length equals 14 residues. The trim removed 4 bases at V and 7 bases at J, leaving 10 bases unmatched. The CDR3 DNA sequence: TGTGCCACCAGCACTGACAGGGCCGGTAGGGAGCAGTACTTC. Translated: CATSTDRAGREQYF.

The chain links TRBV4-3 to TRBJ1-4; D unresolved. Looked up from germline, CDR1 is LGHNA and CDR2 is YSLEER. The CDR3 totals 14 residues. Trimming removed 2 bases from V and 8 bases from J, with 12 bases in between. CDR3 sequence: CASSQSPSEEKLFF. The CDR3 nucleotides read TGCGCCAGCAGCCAAAGCCCAAGCGAGGAAAAACTGTTTTTT.

The CDR3 DNA is TGTGCCAGCTCACCACCCCGGGGGGGGACTTACAATGAGCAGTTCTTC. Amino acid sequence: CASSPPRGGTYNEQFF. The J gene is TRBJ2-1, the V gene TRBV18; TRBD2 matches 8 bases. Germline CDR1 reads KGHSH; CDR2 reads LQKENI. The J segment lost 4 bases and the V segment lost 0 bases, leaving 5 bases of the junction unmatched. The CDR3 is 16 residues long.

This chain's CDR3 is CASSIRTRRRVGNQPQHF. In nucleotides, the CDR3 is TGTGCCAGTAGTATACGGACACGGAGAAGGGTGGGCAATCAGCCCCAGCATTTT. This chain links TRBV19 with TRBJ1-5, with TRBD1 as a possible D gene (5 bases). The V end lost 2 bases, the J end lost 2 bases, and 19 bases lay between the germline ends. There are 18 residues in the CDR3. Germline-derived CDR1 and CDR2 are LNHDA and SQIVND (reference sequence). The full variable domain, its missing parts supplied by reference TRBV19 and TRBJ1-5, is DGGITQSPKYLFRKEGQNVTLSCEQNLNHDAMYWYRQDPGQGLRLIYYSQIVNDFQKGDIAEGYSVSREKKESFPLTVTSAQKNPTAFYLCASSIRTRRRVGNQPQHFGDGTRLSIL.

Concerning this clone itself: The sample holds other DNA sequences that translate to the same CDR3. The CDR3 nucleotides are TGCGCCAGCAGCTTGCTCGGGCAGAACACTGAAGCTTTCTTT. This gives the protein CASSLLGQNTEAFF. V is TRBV5-1 and J is TRBJ1-1; D unresolved. The V gene's germline CDR1 is SGHRS and CDR2 YFSETQ. V was pared by 1 base and J by 1 base, with 8 bases between. This CDR3 has 14 amino acids.

This clone was counted once. The V and J genes are TRBV6-5 and TRBJ2-7; 7 bases are shared with TRBD2. The V segment lost 0 bases and the J segment 0 bases; nucleotides outside the gene matches: 2. CDR1 is MNHEY and CDR2 is SVGAGI in the germline V gene. CDR3 length: 15 amino acids. DNA of the CDR3: TGTGCCAGCAGTTACTCGACTAGCCACTCCTACGAGCAGTACTTC. Its translation: CASSYSTSHSYEQYF.

V and J are TRBV7-9 and TRBJ1-2; no definite D call. This CDR3 comprises 12 residues. V was clipped by 5 bases and J by 7 bases, with 11 bases between them. Germline V gives CDR1 SEHNR, CDR2 FQNEAQ (reference sequence). In nucleotides, the CDR3 is TGTGCCAGCAGCCCCCCGGGGTTTGGCTACACCTTC. This gives the protein CASSPPGFGYTF.

The table lists this clone with a count of one. The rearrangement links TRBV6-5 to TRBJ2-1, with D perhaps matching TRBD1 (7 bases). V lost 7 bases and J lost 5, with 15 bases in between. Per the germline V gene, CDR1 is MNHEY and CDR2 is SVGAGI. The CDR3 is made up of 14 amino acids. CDR3 DNA sequence: TGTGCCAGCACCCCAGGGGGGTGGAACAATGAGCAGTTCTTC. The encoded protein is CASTPGGWNNEQFF.

As regards this clone: Other DNA sequences from this sample encode an identical CDR3 as well. The chain uses TRBV9 and TRBJ1-6, with TRBD1 matching over 9 bases. Germline V lookup: CDR1 SGDLS, CDR2 YYNGEE. V lost 2 bases to trimming and J lost 7 bases; unmatched junction nucleotides: 4. The CDR3 has 15 residues. CDR3 coding DNA: TGTGCCAGCAGCGTGAGACAGGGGGGGAATTCACCCCTCCACTTT. Protein sequence: CASSVRQGGNSPLHF.

The chain couples TRBV18 to TRBJ1-2; 8 positions agree with TRBD1. Trimming removed 6 bases from V and 4 bases from J; junction bases left unmatched: 7. This CDR3 has 14 residues. CDR1 and CDR2 from the germline V gene are KGHSH and LQKENI. DNA for the CDR3: TGTGCCAGCTCCAAGGACAGGGAGGGCTATGGCTACACCTTC. It translates to CASSKDREGYGYTF.

The CDR3 region has the DNA TGTGCCATCAGGCTGACTAGCGGGAGCACAGATACGCAGTATTTT. It codes for CAIRLTSGSTDTQYF. This rearrangement joins TRBV10-3 to TRBJ2-3, with TRBD2 matching 10 bases. J gave up 0 bases and V 6 bases, and 3 bases lay outside the gene matches. This CDR3 contains 15 residues. Looked up from germline, CDR1 is ENHRY and CDR2 is SYGVKD.

This chain links TRBV15 with TRBJ2-5; no definite D call. Trimming removed 3 bases from V and 2 bases from J, with 7 bases in between. Germline V lookup: CDR1 LNHNV, CDR2 YYDKDF (reference sequence). This CDR3 has 13 amino acids. DNA for the CDR3: TGTGCCACCAGCAGGACCTTGCAAGAGACCCAGTACTTC. Its protein product is CATSRTLQETQYF.

The J gene is TRBJ1-4, the V gene TRBV6-5; TRBD1 might be the D (5 bases). The CDR3 sequence is 14 residues long. The germline V gene has CDR1 MNHEY and CDR2 SVGAGI. V was pared by 7 bases and J by 0 bases, with 9 bases between. The DNA of the CDR3 is TGTGCCAGCACTTTGACAGCAACTAATGAAAAACTGTTTTTT. It yields the protein CASTLTATNEKLFF.

This chain connects TRBV30 to TRBJ1-1; D may be TRBD1 (5 bases). Germline-derived CDR1 and CDR2 are GTSNPN and SVGIG (reference sequence). This CDR3 has 14 amino acids. Trimming removed 0 bases from V and 6 bases from J, with 14 bases in between. The CDR3 reads CAWSVGLAGSEAFF. The CDR3 DNA is TGTGCCTGGAGTGTGGGGTTGGCAGGGTCTGAAGCTTTCTTT.

On this clone: Additional DNA sequences in this sample encode the identical CDR3. CDR3 loop: CASSLAPGRTEAFF. In DNA, the CDR3 is TGTGCCAGCAGCTTAGCGCCAGGGAGGACTGAAGCTTTCTTT. This chain links TRBV7-2 with TRBJ1-1, with D possibly being TRBD1 (5 bases). There are 14 residues in the CDR3. CDR1 is SGHTA and CDR2 is FQGNSA in the germline V gene. Trimming took off 0 bases at V and 5 bases at J, with 10 bases between the two ends.

This rearrangement joins TRBV7-2 to TRBJ2-3; 9 bases are shared with TRBD2. CDR3 length equals 16 residues. Germline-derived CDR1 and CDR2 are SGHTA and FQGNSA. V lost 7 bases to trimming and J lost 0 bases; unmatched junction nucleotides: 8. As DNA, the CDR3 is TGTGCCAGCACCCTAGCGGGACAGCCTAGCACAGATACGCAGTATTTT. It codes for CASTLAGQPSTDTQYF.

V and J are TRBV6-1 and TRBJ1-3; 8 bases agree with TRBD1. The length of the CDR3 is 19 residues. After removal of 1 base from V and 3 bases from J, the junction contained 14 bases not matched to a gene. Germline V CDR1 and CDR2: MNHNS, SASEGT. The CDR3 reads CASSEEAWTGFGGGNTIYF. CDR3 bases: TGTGCCAGCAGTGAAGAAGCCTGGACAGGGTTCGGGGGTGGAAACACCATATATTTT.

This clone occurred a few times. This rearrangement joins TRBV2 to TRBJ1-4; D perhaps matches TRBD1 (5 bases). The length of the CDR3 is 14 residues. V lost 4 bases, J lost 7 bases, and 13 bases lay in between. Germline V CDR1 and CDR2: SNHLY, FYNNEI. The CDR3 loop reads CASSVGQASEKLFF. DNA for the CDR3: TGTGCCAGCAGTGTGGGGCAGGCAAGTGAAAAACTGTTTTTT.

The sample holds one count of this clone. This chain connects TRBV25-1 to TRBJ1-2; D is uncertain. V lost 4 bases to trimming and J lost 1 base, with 16 bases between them. CDR1 MGHDK and CDR2 SYGVNS come from the germline V gene. The CDR3 is 16 amino acids. The CDR3 bases are TGTGCCAGCAGTGGACCTCAGACTGACAATAACTATGGCTACACCTTC. It encodes CASSGPQTDNNYGYTF.

This rearrangement joins TRBV2 to TRBJ1-2; D remains ambiguous. The germline V gene encodes CDR1 SNHLY and CDR2 FYNNEI. This CDR3 has 11 residues. With 3 bases removed from V and 8 bases from J, the gap between germline ends came to 7 bases. The CDR3 is CASSDRGGYTF. As DNA, the CDR3 is TGTGCCAGCAGTGATAGAGGAGGCTACACCTTC.

This rearrangement joins TRBV19 to TRBJ2-7, with 10 nucleotides matching TRBD1. CDR1 is LNHDA and CDR2 is SQIVND in the germline V gene (reference sequence). CDR3 length: 15 amino acids. With 3 bases clipped from V and 4 bases from J, the junction kept 6 bases outside the gene matches. As DNA, the CDR3 is TGTGCCAGTAGTATTGGGGGACAGGGGCTGTACGAGCAGTACTTC. This encodes CASSIGGQGLYEQYF.

This chain joins TRBV10-3 and TRBJ2-1, with 8 bases that match TRBD1. V dropped 10 bases and J dropped 4; count of bases not matched to a gene: 3. Germline CDR1 ENHRY, CDR2 SYGVKD. This CDR3 is 12 amino acids long. CDR3 in DNA: TGTGCCACGGGACAGGAGTACAATGAGCAGTTCTTC. This sequence encodes CATGQEYNEQFF.

This chain connects TRBV7-2 to TRBJ2-3, with D maybe TRBD2 (5 bases). Germline V gives CDR1 SGHTA, CDR2 FQGNSA. V shed 2 bases and J shed 3 bases, with 15 bases lying between them. The CDR3 has 16 residues. The CDR3 DNA is TGTGCCAGCAGCTTACCCCGGGCCACGGGGACAGATACGCAGTATTTT. Amino acid sequence: CASSLPRATGTDTQYF.